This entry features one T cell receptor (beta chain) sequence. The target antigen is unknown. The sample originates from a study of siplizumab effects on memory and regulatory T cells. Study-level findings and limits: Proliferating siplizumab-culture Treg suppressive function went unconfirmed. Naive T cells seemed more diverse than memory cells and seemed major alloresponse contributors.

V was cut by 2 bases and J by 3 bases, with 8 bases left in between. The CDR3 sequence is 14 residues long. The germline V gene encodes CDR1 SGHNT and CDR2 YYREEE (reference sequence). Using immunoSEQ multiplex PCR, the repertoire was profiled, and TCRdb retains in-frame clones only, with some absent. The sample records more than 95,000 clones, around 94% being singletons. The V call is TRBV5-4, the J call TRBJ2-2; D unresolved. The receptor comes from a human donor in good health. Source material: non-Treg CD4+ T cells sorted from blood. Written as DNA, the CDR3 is TGTGCCAGCAGCTTCGGCCGCGACACCGGGGAGCTGTTTTTT. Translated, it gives CASSFGRDTGELFF.